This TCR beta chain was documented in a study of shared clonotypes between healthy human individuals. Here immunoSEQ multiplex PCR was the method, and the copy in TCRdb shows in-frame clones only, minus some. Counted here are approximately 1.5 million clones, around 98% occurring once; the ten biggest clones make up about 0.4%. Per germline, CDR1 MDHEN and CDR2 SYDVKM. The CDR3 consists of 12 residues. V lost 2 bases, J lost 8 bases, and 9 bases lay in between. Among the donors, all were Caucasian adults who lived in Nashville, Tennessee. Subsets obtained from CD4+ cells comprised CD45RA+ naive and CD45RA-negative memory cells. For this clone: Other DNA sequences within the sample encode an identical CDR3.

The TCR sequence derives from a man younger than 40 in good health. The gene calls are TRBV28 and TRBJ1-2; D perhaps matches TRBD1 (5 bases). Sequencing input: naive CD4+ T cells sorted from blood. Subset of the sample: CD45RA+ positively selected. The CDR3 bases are TGTGCCAGCAGTTTACTCCGGGGGGGCTACACCTTC. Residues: CASSLLRGGYTF.